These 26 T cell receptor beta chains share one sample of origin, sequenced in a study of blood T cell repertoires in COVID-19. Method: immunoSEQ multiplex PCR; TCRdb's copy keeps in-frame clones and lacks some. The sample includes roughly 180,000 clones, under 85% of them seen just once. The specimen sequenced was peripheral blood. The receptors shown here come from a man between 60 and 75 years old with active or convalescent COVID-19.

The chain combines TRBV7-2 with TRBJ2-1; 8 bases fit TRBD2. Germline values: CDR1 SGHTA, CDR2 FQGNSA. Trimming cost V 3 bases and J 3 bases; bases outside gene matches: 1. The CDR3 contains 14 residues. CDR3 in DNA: TGTGCCAGCAGCTTTACTAGCGGCTACAATGAGCAGTTCTTC. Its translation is CASSFTSGYNEQFF.

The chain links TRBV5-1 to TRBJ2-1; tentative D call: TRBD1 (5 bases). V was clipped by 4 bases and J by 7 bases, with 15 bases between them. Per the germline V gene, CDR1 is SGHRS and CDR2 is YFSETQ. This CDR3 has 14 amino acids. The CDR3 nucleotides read TGCGCCAGCAGCATCCAGGGTATAAGGAATGAGCAGTTCTTC. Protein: CASSIQGIRNEQFF.

The CDR3 sequence: CSVDITGAGYTF. The DNA of the CDR3 is TGCAGCGTTGATATCACAGGGGCTGGCTACACCTTC. The chain couples TRBV29-1 to TRBJ1-2; TRBD1 matches at 7 bases. The J segment lost 7 bases and the V segment lost 3 bases, leaving 5 bases of the junction unmatched. Looked up from germline, CDR1 is SQVTM and CDR2 is ANQGSEA. CDR3 length equals 12 residues. The full variable domain, its missing parts supplied by reference TRBV29-1 and TRBJ1-2, is SAVISQKPSRDICQRGTSLTIQCQVDSQVTMMFWYRQQPGQSLTLIATANQGSEATYESGFVIDKFPISRPNLTFSTLTVSNMSPEDSSIYLCSVDITGAGYTFGSGTRLTVV.

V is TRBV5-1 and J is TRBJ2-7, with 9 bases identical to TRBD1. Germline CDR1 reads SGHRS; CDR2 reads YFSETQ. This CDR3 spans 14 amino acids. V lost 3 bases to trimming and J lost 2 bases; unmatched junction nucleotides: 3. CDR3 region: CASSSTGGAYEQYF. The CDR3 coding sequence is TGCGCCAGCAGCTCGACAGGGGGGGCCTACGAGCAGTACTTC.

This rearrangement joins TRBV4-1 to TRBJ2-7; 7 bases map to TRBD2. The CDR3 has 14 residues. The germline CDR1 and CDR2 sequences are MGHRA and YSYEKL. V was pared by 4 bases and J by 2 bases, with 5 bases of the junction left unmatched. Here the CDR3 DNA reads TGCGCCAGCAGCCCCGGGACTAACACCTACGAGCAGTACTTC. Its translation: CASSPGTNTYEQYF.

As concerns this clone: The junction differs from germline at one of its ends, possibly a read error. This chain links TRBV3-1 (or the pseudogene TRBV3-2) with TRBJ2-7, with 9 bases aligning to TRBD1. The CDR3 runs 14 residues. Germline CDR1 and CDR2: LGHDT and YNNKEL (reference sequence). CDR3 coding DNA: TGTGCCAGCAGCCCCTGGGACAGGGAGGGCGAGCTGTACTTC. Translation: CASSPWDREGELYF.

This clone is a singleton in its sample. This CDR3 is CASTFVNEQFF. In DNA, the CDR3 is TGTGCCAGCACCTTTGTTAATGAGCAGTTCTTC. The chain couples TRBV6-5 to TRBJ2-1; no clear D gene. Looked up from germline, CDR1 is MNHEY and CDR2 is SVGAGI. The CDR3 loop spans 11 amino acids. V shed 7 bases and J shed 7 bases, with 8 bases lying between them.

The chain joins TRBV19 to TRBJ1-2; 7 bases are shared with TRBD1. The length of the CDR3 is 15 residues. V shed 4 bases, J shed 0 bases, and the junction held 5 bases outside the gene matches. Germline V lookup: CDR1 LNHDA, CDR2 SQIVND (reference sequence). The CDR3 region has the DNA TGTGCCAGTAGTACCTCCGGGACAGCTAACTATGGCTACACCTTC. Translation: CASSTSGTANYGYTF.

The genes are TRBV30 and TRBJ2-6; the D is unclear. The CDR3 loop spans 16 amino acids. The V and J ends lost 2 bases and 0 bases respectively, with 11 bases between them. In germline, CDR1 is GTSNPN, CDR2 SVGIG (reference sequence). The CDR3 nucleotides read TGTGCCTGGAGTCAAATCGAGCCCTCTGGGGCCAACGTCCTGACTTTC. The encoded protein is CAWSQIEPSGANVLTF.

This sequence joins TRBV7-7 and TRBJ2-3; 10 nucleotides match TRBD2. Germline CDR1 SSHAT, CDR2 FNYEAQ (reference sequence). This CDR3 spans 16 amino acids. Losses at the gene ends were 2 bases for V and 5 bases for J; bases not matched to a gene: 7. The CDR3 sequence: CASSLRSGRGGDTQYF. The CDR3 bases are TGTGCCAGCAGCTTACGAAGCGGGAGGGGGGGAGATACGCAGTATTTT.

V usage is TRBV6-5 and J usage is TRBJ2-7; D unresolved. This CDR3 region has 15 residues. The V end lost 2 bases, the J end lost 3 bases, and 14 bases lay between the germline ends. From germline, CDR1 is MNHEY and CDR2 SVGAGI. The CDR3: CASSYAGTPGYEQYF. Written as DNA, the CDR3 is TGTGCCAGCAGTTACGCCGGAACGCCGGGCTACGAGCAGTACTTC.

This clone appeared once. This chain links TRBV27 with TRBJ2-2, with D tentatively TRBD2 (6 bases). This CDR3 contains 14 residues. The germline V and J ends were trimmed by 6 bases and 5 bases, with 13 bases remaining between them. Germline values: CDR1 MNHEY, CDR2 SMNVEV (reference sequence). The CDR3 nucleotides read TGTGCCAGCAGGGCCGACGGGGGTACCGGGGAGCTGTTTTTT. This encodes CASRADGGTGELFF.

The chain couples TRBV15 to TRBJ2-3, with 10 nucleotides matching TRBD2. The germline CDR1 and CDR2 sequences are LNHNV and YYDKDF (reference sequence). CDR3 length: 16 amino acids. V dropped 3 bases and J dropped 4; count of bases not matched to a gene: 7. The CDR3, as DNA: TGTGCCACCAGCAGGGGGCAGCGGGAGGGGGCAGATACGCAGTATTTT. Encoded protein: CATSRGQREGADTQYF.

CDR3 sequence: CASSPPSGVGEKLFF. CDR3 DNA: TGTGCCAGCTCACCACCTTCAGGGGTTGGGGAAAAACTGTTTTTT. The chain recombines TRBV18 with TRBJ1-4, with D maybe TRBD1 (6 bases). The CDR3 is 15 residues long. V shed 0 bases and J shed 8 bases, with 13 bases lying between them. The V gene's germline CDR1 is KGHSH and CDR2 LQKENI.

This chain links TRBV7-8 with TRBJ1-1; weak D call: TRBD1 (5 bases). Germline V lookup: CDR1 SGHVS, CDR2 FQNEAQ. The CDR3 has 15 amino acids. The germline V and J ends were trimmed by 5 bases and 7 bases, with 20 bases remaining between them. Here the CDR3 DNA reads TGTGCCAGCAGCGTGTTGGGTCAGGGTCGCGATGAAGCTTTCTTT. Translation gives CASSVLGQGRDEAFF.

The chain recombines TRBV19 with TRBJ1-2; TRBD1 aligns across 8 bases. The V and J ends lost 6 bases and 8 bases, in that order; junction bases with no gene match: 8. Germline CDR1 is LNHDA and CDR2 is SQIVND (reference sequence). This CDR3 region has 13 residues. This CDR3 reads CASRTPGGWGYTF. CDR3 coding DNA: TGTGCCAGTAGGACTCCAGGGGGCTGGGGCTACACCTTC.

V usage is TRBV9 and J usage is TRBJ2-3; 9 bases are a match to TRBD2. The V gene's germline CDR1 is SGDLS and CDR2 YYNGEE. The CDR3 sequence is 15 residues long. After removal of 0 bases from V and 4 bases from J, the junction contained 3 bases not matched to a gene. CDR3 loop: CASSVESGRSDTQYF. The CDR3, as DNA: TGTGCCAGCAGCGTAGAAAGCGGGAGGTCAGATACGCAGTATTTT.

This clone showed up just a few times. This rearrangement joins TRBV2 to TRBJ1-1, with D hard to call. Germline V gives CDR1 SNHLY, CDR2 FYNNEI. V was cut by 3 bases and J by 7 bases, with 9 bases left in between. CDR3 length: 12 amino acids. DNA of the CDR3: TGTGCCAGCAGTGAGCGCAGGATTGAAGCTTTCTTT. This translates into CASSERRIEAFF. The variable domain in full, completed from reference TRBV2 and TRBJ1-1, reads EPEVTQTPSHQVTQMGQEVILRCVPISNHLYFYWYRQILGQKVEFLVSFYNNEISEKSEIFDDQFSVERPDGSNFTLKIRSTKLEDSAMYFCASSERRIEAFFGQGTRLTVV.

The chain's CDR3 is CASSQNPGQAVEQYF. CDR3 DNA: TGTGCCAGCAGTCAGAACCCGGGACAGGCCGTCGAGCAGTACTTC. The J gene is TRBJ2-7, the V gene TRBV6-2 or TRBV6-3, with 8 bases lining up with TRBD1. The CDR3 covers 15 residues. Germline loops: CDR1 MNHEY, CDR2 SVGEGT. V was pared by 5 bases and J by 6 bases, with 12 bases of the junction left unmatched.

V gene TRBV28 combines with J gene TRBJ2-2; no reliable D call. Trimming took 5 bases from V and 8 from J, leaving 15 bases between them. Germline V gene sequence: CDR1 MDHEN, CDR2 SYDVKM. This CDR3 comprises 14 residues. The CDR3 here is CASSPTEPSGELFF. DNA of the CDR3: TGTGCCAGCAGTCCCACAGAGCCCTCTGGGGAGCTGTTTTTT.

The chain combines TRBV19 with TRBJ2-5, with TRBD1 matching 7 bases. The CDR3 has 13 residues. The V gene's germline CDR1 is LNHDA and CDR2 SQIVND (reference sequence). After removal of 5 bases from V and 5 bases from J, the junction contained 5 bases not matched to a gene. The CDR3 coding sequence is TGTGCCAGTAGTGAACAGGGGTCGGAGACCCAGTACTTC. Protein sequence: CASSEQGSETQYF. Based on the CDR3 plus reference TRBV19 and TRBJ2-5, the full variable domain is DGGITQSPKYLFRKEGQNVTLSCEQNLNHDAMYWYRQDPGQGLRLIYYSQIVNDFQKGDIAEGYSVSREKKESFPLTVTSAQKNPTAFYLCASSEQGSETQYFGPGTRLLVL.

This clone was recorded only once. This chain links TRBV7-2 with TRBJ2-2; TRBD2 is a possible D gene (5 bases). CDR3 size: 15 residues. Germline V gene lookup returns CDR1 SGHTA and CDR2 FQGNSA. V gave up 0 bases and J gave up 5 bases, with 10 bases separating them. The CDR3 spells CASSLAGVRTGELFF. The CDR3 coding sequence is TGTGCCAGCAGCTTAGCGGGAGTTCGGACCGGGGAGCTGTTTTTT.

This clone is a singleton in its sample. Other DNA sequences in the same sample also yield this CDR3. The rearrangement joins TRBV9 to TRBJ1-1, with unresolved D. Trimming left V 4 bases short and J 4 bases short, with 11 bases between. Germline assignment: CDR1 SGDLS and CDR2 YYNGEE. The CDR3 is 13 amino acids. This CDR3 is CASSRGHPTEAFF. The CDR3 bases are TGTGCCAGCAGCAGAGGGCACCCCACTGAAGCTTTCTTT.

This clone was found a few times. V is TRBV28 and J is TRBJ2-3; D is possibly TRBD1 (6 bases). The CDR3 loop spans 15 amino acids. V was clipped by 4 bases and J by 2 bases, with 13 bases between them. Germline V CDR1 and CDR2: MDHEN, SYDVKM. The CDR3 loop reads CASSSLTGVTDTQYF. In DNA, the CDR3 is TGTGCCAGCAGTTCCCTGACAGGAGTCACAGATACGCAGTATTTT.

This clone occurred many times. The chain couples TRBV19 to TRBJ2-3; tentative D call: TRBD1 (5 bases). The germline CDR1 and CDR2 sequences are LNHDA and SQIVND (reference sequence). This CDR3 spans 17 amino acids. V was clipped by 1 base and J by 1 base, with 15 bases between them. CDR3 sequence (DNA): TGTGCCAGTAGTATAGGCTCCGGCAGGGTTGGCACAGATACGCAGTATTTT. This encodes CASSIGSGRVGTDTQYF.

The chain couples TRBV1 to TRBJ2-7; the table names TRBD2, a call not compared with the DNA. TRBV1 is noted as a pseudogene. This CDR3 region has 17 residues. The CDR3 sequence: CTSSQGQGRGSSYEQYF. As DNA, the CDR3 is TGCACCAGCAGCCAAGGCCAGGGGAGGGGTTCCTCCTACGAGCAGTACTTC.